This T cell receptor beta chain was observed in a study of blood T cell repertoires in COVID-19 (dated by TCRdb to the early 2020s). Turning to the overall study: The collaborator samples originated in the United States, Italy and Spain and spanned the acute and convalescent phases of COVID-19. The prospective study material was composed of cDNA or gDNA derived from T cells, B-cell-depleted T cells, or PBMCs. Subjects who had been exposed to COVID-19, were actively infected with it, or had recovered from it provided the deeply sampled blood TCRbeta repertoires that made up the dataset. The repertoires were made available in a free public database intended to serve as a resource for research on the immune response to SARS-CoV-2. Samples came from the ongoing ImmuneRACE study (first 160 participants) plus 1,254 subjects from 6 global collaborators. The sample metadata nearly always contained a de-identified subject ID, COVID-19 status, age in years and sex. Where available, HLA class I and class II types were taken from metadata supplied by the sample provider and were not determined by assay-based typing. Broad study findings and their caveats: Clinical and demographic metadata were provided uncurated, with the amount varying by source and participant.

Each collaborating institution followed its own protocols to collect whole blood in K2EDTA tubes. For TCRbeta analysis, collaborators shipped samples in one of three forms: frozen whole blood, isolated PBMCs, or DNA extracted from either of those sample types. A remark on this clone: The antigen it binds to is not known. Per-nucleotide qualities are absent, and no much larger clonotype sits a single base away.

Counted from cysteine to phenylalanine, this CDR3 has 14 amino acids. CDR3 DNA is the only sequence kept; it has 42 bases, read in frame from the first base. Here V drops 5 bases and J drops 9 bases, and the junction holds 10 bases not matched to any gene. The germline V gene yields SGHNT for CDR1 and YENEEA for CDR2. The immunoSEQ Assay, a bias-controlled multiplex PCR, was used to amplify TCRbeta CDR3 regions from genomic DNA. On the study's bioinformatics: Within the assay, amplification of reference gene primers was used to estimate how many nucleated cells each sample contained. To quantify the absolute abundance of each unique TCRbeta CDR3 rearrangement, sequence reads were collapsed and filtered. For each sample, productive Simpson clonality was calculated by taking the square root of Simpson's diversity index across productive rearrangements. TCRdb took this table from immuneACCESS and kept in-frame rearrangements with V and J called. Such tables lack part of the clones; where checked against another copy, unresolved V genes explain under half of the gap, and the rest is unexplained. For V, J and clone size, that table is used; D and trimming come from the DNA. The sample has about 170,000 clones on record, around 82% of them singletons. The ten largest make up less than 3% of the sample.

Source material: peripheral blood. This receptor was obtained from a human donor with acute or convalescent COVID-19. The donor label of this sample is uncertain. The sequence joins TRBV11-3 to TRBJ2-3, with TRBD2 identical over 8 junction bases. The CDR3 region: CASSGTSGGLTQYF. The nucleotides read TGTGCCAGCAGCGGCACTAGCGGAGGCCTCACGCAGTATTTT.